A selection of T cell receptor beta chains follows, all from one sample in a study of response to subunit inactivated influenza vaccine. MiXCR, applied by TCRdb to the RT-PCR reads, yields one record per CDR3 protein. The sample holds roughly 670,000 distinct CDR3 sequences, approximately 14% seen once. This specimen was PBMCs from blood, taken around 14 days before vaccination. These receptors were obtained from a middle-aged man who received an inactivated influenza vaccine. The CDR3 runs from the conserved cysteine through the conserved F or W. D genes are given only for firm matches. Expanded clones are given a class, and other clones once, few, many or no size at all.

length,V,J,size,D,DNA,CDR3
16,TRBV3-1,TRBJ2-3,NA,NA,TGTGCCAGCAGCCAAATGGTAGGAGTTCCCACAGATACGCAGTATTTT,CASSQMVGVPTDTQYF
15,TRBV15,TRBJ1-3,NA,NA,TGTGCCACCAGCAGCTGGAAGGGGACGGGAAACACCATATATTTT,CATSSWKGTGNTIYF
14,TRBV9,TRBJ1-3,few,NA,TGTGCCAGCAGCGTAGAAACAGGAGGAAACACCATATATTTT,CASSVETGGNTIYF
14,TRBV5-1,TRBJ2-3,NA,NA,TGCGCCAGCAGCTTGGCCTCCAGGACAGATACGCAGTATTTT,CASSLASRTDTQYF
16,TRBV6-5,TRBJ2-3,few,NA,TGTGCCAGCAGTTACTCGACGGGGGTAAAGACAGATACGCAGTATTTT,CASSYSTGVKTDTQYF
16,TRBV15,TRBJ2-1,few,TRBD2,TGTGCCACCAGCAGAGAAGCGGGAGGAGCCTACAATGAGCAGTTCTTC,CATSREAGGAYNEQFF
13,TRBV4-3,TRBJ2-4,few,NA,TGCGCCAGCAGCCAAGATCTTAAGGGCATTCAGTACTTC,CASSQDLKGIQYF
19,TRBV6-2/TRBV6-3,TRBJ2-6,few,TRBD1,TGTGCCAGCAGTCTCTTATCCGGGACAGGGGGTGACGGGGCCAACGTCCTGACTTTC,CASSLLSGTGGDGANVLTF
19,TRBV12-3/TRBV12-4,TRBJ1-3,few,TRBD1,TGTGCCAGCAGTTGGATCGGGACAGGGGGTGAGAGAGCTGGAAACACCATATATTTT,CASSWIGTGGERAGNTIYF
16,TRBV6-5,TRBJ2-5,few,TRBD2,TGTGCCAGCAGTTACTTCGGGGGGGTAGGGCAAGAGACCCAGTACTTC,CASSYFGGVGQETQYF
18,TRBV11-2,TRBJ2-3,few,TRBD2,TGTGCCAGCAGCTTAAATTTGCGGGAGCACCCTAGCACAGATACGCAGTATTTT,CASSLNLREHPSTDTQYF
13,TRBV20-1,TRBJ2-7,once,NA,TGCAGTGCTAGAGATCTGAGGTACCACGAGCAGTACTTC,CSARDLRYHEQYF
15,TRBV11-2,TRBJ2-7,NA,NA,TGTGCCAGCAGCCGTGACAGATCGCGACTCTACGAGCAGTACTTC,CASSRDRSRLYEQYF
13,TRBV12-3/TRBV12-4,TRBJ1-2,few,TRBD1,TGTGCCAGCAGTATCAACAGGGGAATTGTCTACACCTTC,CASSINRGIVYTF
17,TRBV4-1,TRBJ2-3,NA,NA,TGCGCCAGCAGCCAAGATGTAGGGCGACTTAGCACAGATACGCAGTATTTT,CASSQDVGRLSTDTQYF
15,TRBV2,TRBJ2-2,NA,TRBD2,TGTGCCAGCAGCGTTAGCGGGAGAATGTCCGGGGAGCTGTTTTTT,CASSVSGRMSGELFF
17,TRBV7-9,TRBJ2-1,NA,TRBD2,TGTGCCAGCAGCTTAAATTCGGGGGACTACCTAAACAATGAGCAGTTCTTC,CASSLNSGDYLNNEQFF
15,TRBV9,TRBJ2-2,many,TRBD1,TGTGCCAGCAGCGTTTCGGGACAGCAGACCGGGGAGCTGTTTTTT,CASSVSGQQTGELFF
15,TRBV4-1,TRBJ1-6,NA,NA,TGCGCCAGCAGCCAAGTAGGGACGGGTTGGTCACCCCTCCACTTT,CASSQVGTGWSPLHF
19,TRBV11-2,TRBJ2-6,few,TRBD1,TGTGCCAGCAGCTTAGTCCTGCACAGGGGGGCGTCCGGGGCCAACGTCCTGACTTTC,CASSLVLHRGASGANVLTF
15,TRBV19,TRBJ2-7,NA,TRBD2,TGTGCCAGCAAAAGTACTAGCGGGTCCACCTACGAGCAGTACTTC,CASKSTSGSTYEQYF
17,TRBV27,TRBJ1-1,NA,NA,TGTGCCAGCTCCTCCCGGGATTCGGGGCTTTCCAACACTGAAGCTTTCTTT,CASSSRDSGLSNTEAFF
15,TRBV5-1,TRBJ1-4,few,NA,TGCGCCAGCAGCTTGACTGTCGGTTCTAATGAAAAACTGTTTTTT,CASSLTVGSNEKLFF
14,TRBV5-1,TRBJ1-2,few,TRBD1,TGCGCCAGCACATCCGGGACAGGGGACTATGGCTACACCTTC,CASTSGTGDYGYTF
12,TRBV6-6,TRBJ2-7,once,NA,TGTGCCAGCAATAACAGATATTACGAGCAGTACTTC,CASNNRYYEQYF
13,TRBV29-1,TRBJ2-1,many,NA,TGCAGCGGGGGGACGTCCAGGTACGATGAGCAGTTCTTC,CSGGTSRYDEQFF
14,TRBV20-1,TRBJ2-1,NA,NA,TGCAGTCCAACCGGGACACCAAATTACAATGAGCAGTTCTTC,CSPTGTPNYNEQFF
14,TRBV28,TRBJ2-4,NA,TRBD1,TGTGCCAGCAGTTCCGACAGGGTCCAAAACATTCAGTACTTC,CASSSDRVQNIQYF
15,TRBV6-5,TRBJ1-6,NA,TRBD1,TGTGCCAGCAGTTTGGGGACAGGGGGTAATTCACCCCTCCACTTT,CASSLGTGGNSPLHF
15,TRBV2,TRBJ2-1,few,NA,TGTGCCAGCAGTGAAAACGGAGCTCGCAGCGATGAGCAGTTCTTC,CASSENGARSDEQFF
16,TRBV4-1,TRBJ1-5,few,NA,TGCGCCAGCAGCCAGTCCACCGGGGGCCGCCTACGGCCCCAGCATTTT,CASSQSTGGRLRPQHF
15,TRBV7-2,TRBJ1-2,NA,TRBD1,TGTGCCAGCAGCTCCGGCGCAGGGGGCGCGTATGGCTACACCTTC,CASSSGAGGAYGYTF
13,TRBV7-2,TRBJ2-3,many,NA,TGTGCCAGCAGCCCTGATTTTACCGATACGCAGTATTTT,CASSPDFTDTQYF
15,TRBV7-8,TRBJ2-7,NA,TRBD2,TGTGCCAGCAGCTTCCCTACGGGAGGGGCCTACGAGCAGTACTTC,CASSFPTGGAYEQYF
17,TRBV6-2/TRBV6-3,TRBJ1-5,NA,NA,TGTGCCAGCAGAGGGACCGGGGATTACTATAGCAATCAGCCCCAGCATTTT,CASRGTGDYYSNQPQHF
16,TRBV27,TRBJ2-1,few,TRBD2,TGTGCCAGCAGTTTGTTTGGACTAGTCGCCTACAATGAGCAGTTCTTC,CASSLFGLVAYNEQFF
16,TRBV6-1,TRBJ2-1,few,TRBD1,TGTGCCAGCAGCGCCCCACTGGGACAGGGGACAATGGAGCAGTTCTTC,CASSAPLGQGTMEQFF
16,TRBV4-2,TRBJ2-6,few,NA,TGTGCCAGCAGCCCAAGGACTGCCTCTGGGGCCAACGTCCTGACTTTC,CASSPRTASGANVLTF
15,TRBV12-3/TRBV12-4,TRBJ1-2,NA,NA,TGTGCCAGCAGTTCAACAGGAGGGGGGAACTATGGCTACACCTTC,CASSSTGGGNYGYTF
15,TRBV6-2/TRBV6-3,TRBJ2-1,NA,TRBD2,TGTGCCAGCAAGACGACTAGCGGGGGGGGAGGTGAGCAGTTCTTC,CASKTTSGGGGEQFF
14,TRBV6-5,TRBJ2-3,many,TRBD1,TGTGCCAGCAGTTCCGGGACAGGGGGATTTACGCAGTATTTT,CASSSGTGGFTQYF
16,TRBV14,TRBJ2-2,NA,NA,TGTGCCAGCAGCCAAGTCCGAGGAATAAACACCGGGGAGCTGTTTTTT,CASSQVRGINTGELFF
16,TRBV3-1,TRBJ1-2,NA,NA,TGTGCCAGCAGCCAAGAACAATCAGGCAGAAACTATGGCTACACCTTC,CASSQEQSGRNYGYTF
20,TRBV4-3,TRBJ2-4,NA,TRBD2,TGCGCCAGCAGCCAAGGACGGACTAGCGGGGGGCCTGGGGCCAAAAACATTCAGTACTTC,CASSQGRTSGGPGAKNIQYF
16,TRBV18,TRBJ2-3,NA,NA,TGTGCCAGCTCACCACCGTCAGGGAAAAGGGCAGATACGCAGTATTTT,CASSPPSGKRADTQYF
16,TRBV7-2,TRBJ2-2,few,TRBD2,TGTGCCAGCAGCTGGACTAGCGGGGGAGCTGCCGGGGAGCTGTTTTTT,CASSWTSGGAAGELFF
15,TRBV20-1,TRBJ2-1,many,NA,TGCAGTGCTAGAGCCAGGATGAGCTCCTACAATGAGCAGTTCTTC,CSARARMSSYNEQFF
16,TRBV6-1,TRBJ1-1,few,TRBD1,TGTGCCAGCATCCTGGGGCAGGGGGCGGCGGGCACTGAAGCTTTCTTT,CASILGQGAAGTEAFF
13,TRBV20-1,TRBJ1-5,few,NA,TGCAGTAGCCAATCGGACCACAATCAGCCCCAGCATTTT,CSSQSDHNQPQHF
22,TRBV4-1,TRBJ1-2,NA,TRBD1,TGCGCCAGCAGCCAAGGGGGACTACGACTCCCGGGACAGGGGCCCTCTAACTATGGCTACACCTTC,CASSQGGLRLPGQGPSNYGYTF